This T cell receptor (beta chain) was retrieved from a study of T cell repertoires in cytomegalovirus infection. Study overall: CMV epitopes, recently identified HLA-C-restricted and well-studied HLA-B-restricted, were used. Both a matching HLA type and CMV infection were indicated by public TCR beta signatures. Broader study findings: Ex vivo, HLA-C-restricted CMV-specific TCR beta clonotypes prevailed over the rest of the response.

The germline CDR1 and CDR2 sequences are MRHNA and SNTAGT. This CDR3 region has 15 residues. V was trimmed by 3 bases and J by 4 bases, leaving 15 bases between them. TCRdb re-derived calls from the reads in MiXCR, one entry per CDR3 protein. The sample includes about 830,000 distinct CDR3 sequences, 30% to 35% of them seen just once. With respect to this clonotype: Antigen unknown.

The chain carries TRBV6-4 and TRBJ1-2; D is undetermined. The source of this sequence is a human donor in good health (CMV status not recorded). Some clones in this sample may be carry-over from other donors' samples. The specimen was cultured CD8+ T cells from PBMCs, collected from culture after CMV antigen stimulation. The CDR3 sequence: CASSEGTAPGYGYTF. CDR3 coding DNA: TGTGCCAGCAGTGAAGGAACAGCCCCTGGCTATGGCTACACCTTC.